One and the same sample provided the 14 T cell receptor beta chains below, sequenced in a study of CD8 T cells in Susac syndrome. Random-hexamer reverse transcription was applied to about 0.5 to 1 ug RNA. TCRdb re-called the immunoSEQ multiplex PCR reads with MiXCR, one entry per CDR3 protein. The sample shows some 77,000 distinct CDR3 sequences, roughly 93% of them seen only once. The specimen sequenced was CD4+ T cells from PBMCs. These receptors were collected from a human donor with Susac syndrome.

There are a few counts of this clonotype. V gene TRBV30 combines with J gene TRBJ2-7; D perhaps matches TRBD2 (5 bases). Trimming removed 3 bases at V and 4 bases at J, with 16 bases between. The CDR3 loop spans 14 amino acids. The V gene's germline CDR1 is GTSNPN and CDR2 SVGIG (reference sequence). The DNA for the CDR3 is TGTGCCTGGAGAGTTCGGGGAAATGGGTACGAGCAGTACTTC. Translated: CAWRVRGNGYEQYF.

This clonotype was counted a single time. The chain joins TRBV7-2 to TRBJ1-1, with D perhaps TRBD1 (5 bases). CDR1 and CDR2 from the germline V gene are SGHTA and FQGNSA. This CDR3 is 16 amino acids long. The V end was cut by 0 bases, the J end by 1 base, with 12 bases between. CDR3 region: CASSLAGAVRNTEAFF. CDR3 DNA sequence: TGTGCCAGCAGCTTAGCAGGGGCCGTCAGGAACACTGAAGCTTTCTTT.

The chain joins TRBV19 to TRBJ1-2; TRBD1 might be the D (6 bases). Deletions cut 6 bases from V and 1 base from J, with 6 bases between. Germline V gene sequence: CDR1 LNHDA, CDR2 SQIVND (reference sequence). This CDR3 has 12 residues. The CDR3 protein is CASRGHNYGYTF. The CDR3 region has the DNA TGTGCCAGTAGGGGACATAACTATGGCTACACCTTC.

The genes are TRBV7-2 and TRBJ2-1, with D possibly called TRBD1 or TRBD2 (5 bases each). This CDR3 has 16 amino acids. Trimming stripped 4 bases from V and 7 bases from J, with 20 bases between. Germline V gives CDR1 SGHTA, CDR2 FQGNSA. The CDR3 DNA reads TGTGCCAGCAGCTCACAATGGGGGTTTGCTAGGAATGAGCAGTTCTTC. Its translation: CASSSQWGFARNEQFF. Full variable domain (outside the CDR3, taken from reference TRBV7-2 and TRBJ2-1): GAGVSQSPSNKVTEKGKDVELRCDPISGHTALYWYRQSLGQGLEFLIYFQGNSAPDKSGLPSDRFSAERTGGSVSTLTIQRTQQEDSAVYLCASSSQWGFARNEQFFGPGTRLTVL.

The chain links TRBV3-1 to TRBJ2-3, with a tentative D call TRBD2 (6 bases). The CDR3 is 15 amino acids. V lost 2 bases and J 2 bases, leaving 11 bases between the germline ends. Germline loops: CDR1 LGHDT, CDR2 YNNKEL (reference sequence). The CDR3 nucleotides read TGTGCCAGCAGCCAAAGGTGGGGGGACACAGATACGCAGTATTTT. Translating it yields CASSQRWGDTDTQYF.

V usage is TRBV7-2 and J usage is TRBJ2-4; TRBD2 aligns across 12 bases. CDR1 is SGHTA, CDR2 FQGNSA, per germline. The CDR3 runs to 14 residues. The J segment lost 8 bases and the V segment lost 4 bases, leaving 3 bases of the junction unmatched. The CDR3 coding sequence is TGTGCCAGCAGCTCTAGCGGGGGGGCACACATTCAGTACTTC. Translation gives CASSSSGGAHIQYF. The full variable domain, its missing parts supplied by reference TRBV7-2 and TRBJ2-4, is GAGVSQSPSNKVTEKGKDVELRCDPISGHTALYWYRQSLGQGLEFLIYFQGNSAPDKSGLPSDRFSAERTGGSVSTLTIQRTQQEDSAVYLCASSSSGGAHIQYFGAGTRLSVL.

The chain joins TRBV24-1 to TRBJ1-1, with 9 nucleotides matching TRBD1. The CDR3 contains 15 residues. V lost 3 bases to trimming and J lost 6 bases; unmatched junction nucleotides: 7. Germline V gives CDR1 KGHDR, CDR2 SFDVKD. CDR3 sequence: CATSDRGQGIAEAFF. The CDR3 nucleotides read TGTGCCACCAGTGATCGTGGACAGGGGATCGCTGAAGCTTTCTTT.

This chain joins TRBV5-1 and TRBJ2-3, with 7 bases identical to TRBD2. CDR3 length: 16 residues. The V gene's germline CDR1 is SGHRS and CDR2 YFSETQ. V gave up 4 bases and J gave up 1 base; unmatched junction bases: 9. CDR3 nucleotide sequence: TGCGCCAGCAGCCCCCTGGGAGGGTCTGGCACAGATACGCAGTATTTT. Its translation is CASSPLGGSGTDTQYF.

This sequence joins TRBV27 and TRBJ2-7; a weak D match, TRBD1 (5 bases). Deletions cut 2 bases from V and 6 bases from J, with 17 bases between. CDR3 length: 15 amino acids. Germline V gives CDR1 MNHEY, CDR2 SMNVEV (reference sequence). The CDR3 DNA sequence: TGTGCCAGCAGTTTAAACAGGTTCCGAGGCACCGAGCAGTACTTC. This sequence encodes CASSLNRFRGTEQYF.

The chain joins TRBV15 to TRBJ1-1; 7 nucleotides line up with TRBD1. CDR3 length: 13 amino acids. The germline gives CDR1 LNHNV, CDR2 YYDKDF (reference sequence). Unmatched junction bases numbered 12, after V lost 5 bases and J lost 12 bases. This CDR3 is CATSVDRDSRPFF. The CDR3 DNA reads as TGTGCCACCAGCGTAGACCGGGACAGCCGACCTTTCTTT. The full variable domain, with the rest looked up from reference TRBV15 and TRBJ1-1, is DAMVIQNPRYQVTQFGKPVTLSCSQTLNHNVMYWYQQKSSQAPKLLFHYYDKDFNNEADTPDNFQSRRPNTSFCFLDIRSPGLGDTAMYLCATSVDRDSRPFFGQGTRLTVV.

The chain joins TRBV7-3 to TRBJ2-5, with D possibly TRBD2 on 5 matching bases. Per the germline V gene, CDR1 is SGHTA and CDR2 is FQGTGA. The CDR3 consists of 13 residues. V lost 5 bases and J lost 2, with 9 bases in between. This CDR3 is CASSTRAQETQYF. The CDR3 nucleotides are TGTGCCAGCAGCACTAGAGCGCAAGAGACCCAGTACTTC. The full variable domain, with the rest looked up from reference TRBV7-3 and TRBJ2-5, is GAGVSQTPSNKVTEKGKYVELRCDPISGHTALYWYRQSLGQGPEFLIYFQGTGAADDSGLPNDRFFAVRPEGSVSTLKIQRTERGDSAVYLCASSTRAQETQYFGPGTRLLVL.

CDR3 in amino acids: CSARVQGFPETQYF. As DNA, the CDR3 is TGCAGTGCTAGAGTCCAGGGGTTTCCAGAGACCCAGTACTTC. The chain couples TRBV20-1 to TRBJ2-5, with D possibly TRBD1 on 6 matching bases. The germline V gene encodes CDR1 DFQATT and CDR2 SNEGSKA (reference sequence). CDR3 length equals 14 residues. V dropped 1 base and J dropped 4 bases, with 13 bases sitting between them.

The genes are TRBV28 and TRBJ1-5; D is unclear. V lost 8 bases, J lost 11 bases, and 19 bases lay in between. The CDR3 has 13 residues. CDR1 and CDR2 (germline): MDHEN, SYDVKM. The CDR3 region is CASLPVAFETQHF. The CDR3 DNA sequence: TGTGCCAGCCTCCCCGTGGCCTTTGAGACCCAGCATTTT.

This chain connects TRBV20-1 to TRBJ1-2, with D perhaps matching TRBD1 (5 bases). Germline CDR1 and CDR2: DFQATT and SNEGSKA (reference sequence). CDR3 length equals 13 residues. V was pared by 0 bases and J by 8 bases, with 13 bases between. CDR3 loop: CSARDRQGKGYTF. As DNA, the CDR3 is TGCAGTGCTAGAGATCGGCAGGGTAAGGGCTACACCTTC.